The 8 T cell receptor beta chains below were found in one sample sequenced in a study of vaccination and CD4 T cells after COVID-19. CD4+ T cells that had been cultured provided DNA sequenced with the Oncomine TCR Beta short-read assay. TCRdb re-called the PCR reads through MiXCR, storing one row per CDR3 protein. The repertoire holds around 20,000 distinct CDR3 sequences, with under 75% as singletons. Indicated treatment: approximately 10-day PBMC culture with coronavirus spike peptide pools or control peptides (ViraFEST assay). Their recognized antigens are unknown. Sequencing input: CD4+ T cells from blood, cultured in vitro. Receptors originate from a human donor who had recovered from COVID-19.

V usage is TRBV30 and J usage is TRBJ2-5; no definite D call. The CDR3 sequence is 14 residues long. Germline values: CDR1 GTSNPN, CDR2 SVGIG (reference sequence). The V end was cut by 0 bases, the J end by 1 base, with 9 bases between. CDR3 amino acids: CAWSVKSVQETQYF. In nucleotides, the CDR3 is TGTGCCTGGAGTGTGAAATCTGTCCAAGAGACCCAGTACTTC.

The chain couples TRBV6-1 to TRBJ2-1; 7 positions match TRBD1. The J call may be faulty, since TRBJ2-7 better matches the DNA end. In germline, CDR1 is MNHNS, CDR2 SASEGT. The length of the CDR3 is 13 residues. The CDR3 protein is CASSHDREYEQYF. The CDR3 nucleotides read TGTGCCAGCAGCCACGACAGGGAATACGAGCAGTACTTC.

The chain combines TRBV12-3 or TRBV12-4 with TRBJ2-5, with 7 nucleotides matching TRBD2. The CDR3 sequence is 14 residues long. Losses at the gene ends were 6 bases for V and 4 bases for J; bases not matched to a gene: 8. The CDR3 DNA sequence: TGTGCCAGCAGAGGGAGGGGAGGGGTAGAGACCCAGTACTTC. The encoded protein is CASRGRGGVETQYF.

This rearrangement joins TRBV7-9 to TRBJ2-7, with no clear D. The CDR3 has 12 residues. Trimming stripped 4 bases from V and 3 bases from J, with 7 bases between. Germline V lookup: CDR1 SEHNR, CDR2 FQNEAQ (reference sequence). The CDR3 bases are TGTGCCAGCAGCTCATACTACTACGAGCAGTACTTC. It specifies CASSSYYYEQYF.

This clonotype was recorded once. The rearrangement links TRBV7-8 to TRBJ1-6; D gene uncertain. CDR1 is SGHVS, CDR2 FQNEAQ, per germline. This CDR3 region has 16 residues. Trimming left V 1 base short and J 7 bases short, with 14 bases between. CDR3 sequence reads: CASSLEVRRSNSPLHF. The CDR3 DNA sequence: TGTGCCAGCAGCTTAGAGGTCAGGAGGTCGAATTCACCCCTCCACTTT.

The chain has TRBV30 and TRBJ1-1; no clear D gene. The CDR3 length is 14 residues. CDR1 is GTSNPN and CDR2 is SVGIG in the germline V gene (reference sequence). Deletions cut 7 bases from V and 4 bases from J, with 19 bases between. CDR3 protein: CASIRAQMGTEAFF. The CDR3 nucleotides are TGTGCCTCGATACGGGCCCAAATGGGCACTGAAGCTTTCTTT. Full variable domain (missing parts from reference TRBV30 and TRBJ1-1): SQTIHQWPATLVQPVGSPLSLECTVEGTSNPNLYWYRQAAGRGLQLLFYSVGIGQISSEVPQNLSASRPQDRQFILSSKKLLLSDSGFYLCASIRAQMGTEAFFGQGTRLTVV.

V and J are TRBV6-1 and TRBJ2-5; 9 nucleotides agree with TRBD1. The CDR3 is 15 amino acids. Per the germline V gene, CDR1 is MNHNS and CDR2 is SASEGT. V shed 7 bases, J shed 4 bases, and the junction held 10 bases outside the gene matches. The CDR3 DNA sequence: TGTGCCAGCACCCCCGGACAGGGGCGGAGAGAGACCCAGTACTTC. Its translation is CASTPGQGRRETQYF.

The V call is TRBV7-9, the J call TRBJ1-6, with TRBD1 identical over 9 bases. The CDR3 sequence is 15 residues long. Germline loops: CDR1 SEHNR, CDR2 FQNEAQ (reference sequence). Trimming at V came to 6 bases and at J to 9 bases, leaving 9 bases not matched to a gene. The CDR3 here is CASSATGTGRSPLHF. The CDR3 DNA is TGTGCCAGCAGTGCAACCGGGACAGGGCGTTCACCCCTCCACTTT. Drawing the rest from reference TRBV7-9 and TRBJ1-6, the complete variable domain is DTGVSQNPRHKITKRGQNVTFRCDPISEHNRLYWYRQTLGQGPEFLTYFQNEAQLEKSRLLSDRFSAERPKGSFSTLEIQRTEQGDSAMYLCASSATGTGRSPLHFGNGTRLTVT.